This entry describes one TCR beta chain. Participants were aged roughly 18 to 89 years from approximately 23 US areas. Clinical history reported by participants formed the basis on which cohorts were assigned. Sequencing used immunoSEQ multiplex PCR; TCRdb keeps in-frame clones, though not all of them. The data contain under 450,000 clones, over 80% of them singletons. The source of the sample is a study of blood T cell repertoires in COVID-19. Study context: Sites across the United States, Italy and Spain contributed samples from acute and convalescent COVID-19.

Sequenced input: PBMCs or T cells enriched from blood (not recorded which). This sequence was found in a woman in her forties or fifties who had recovered from COVID-19.

The CDR3 sequence: CASSYRVQGRDGYTF. In DNA, the CDR3 is TGTGCCAGCAGTTATAGGGTACAGGGGCGGGACGGCTACACCTTC. V usage is TRBV6-6 and J usage is TRBJ1-2; 7 bases fit TRBD1. CDR3 length: 15 amino acids. From germline, CDR1 is MNHNY and CDR2 SVGAGI (reference sequence). Trimming removed 3 bases from V and 8 bases from J; junction bases left unmatched: 12.